This T cell receptor (beta chain) was documented in a study of cytomegalovirus exposure and HLA in healthy donors. Study-wide findings and caveats: Generally TCR sequences proved uncommon, though certain public TCRs appeared in numerous donors.

Libraries were prepared by immunoSEQ multiplex PCR; TCRdb keeps only in-frame clonotypes and omits some of them. The sample holds around 99,000 clones, 85% to 90% seen once. Trimming left V 10 bases short and J 2 bases short, with 13 bases between. The V gene's germline CDR1 is PRHDT and CDR2 FYEKMQ (reference sequence). The CDR3 extends over 13 amino acids. A word on this clone: Its specificity is unknown.

The rearrangement links TRBV13 to TRBJ2-3, with D perhaps matching TRBD2 (7 bases). The sequence was obtained from a woman younger than 35 in good health and CMV-seronegative. The specimen sequenced was PBMCs. The CDR3 bases are TGTGCCACCGGGGGGCGGGTCACAGATACGCAGTATTTT. Translated: CATGGRVTDTQYF.